These T cell receptor beta chains were read from a single sample in a study of T-cell reconstitution after alpha-beta-depleted transplantation in children. In TCRdb, the PCR reads were re-called with MiXCR into one record per CDR3 protein. The table includes about 78,000 distinct CDR3 sequences, 13% to 15% detected once. The specimen was PBMCs, mostly from graft donor cells, collected 180 days after TCRalphabeta/CD19-depleted stem cell transplant. The receptors were gathered from a male patient aged 2-15 years who had a stem cell transplant for acute lymphoblastic leukemia, so the T cells may come from the graft donor. Both conserved end residues are part of each CDR3. Fields, in order: J gene, V gene, D gene, clone size, CDR3 DNA, CDR3 protein. D genes are given only for firm matches. Not every row has a clone size; where given, it reads once, few, many or a size class.

TRBJ2-7	TRBV12-3/TRBV12-4	-	-	TGTGCCAGCAGTTTGCGGTCCTCCGAGCAGTACTTC	CASSLRSSEQYF
TRBJ1-2	TRBV10-2	-	few	TGCGCCAGCAAAGAGGCGGCCGATCGAGGCTACACCTTC	CASKEAADRGYTF
TRBJ2-5	TRBV4-2	-	few	TGTGCCAGCAGGCCCCGACGGGGTTCCCAAGAGACCCAGTACTTC	CASRPRRGSQETQYF
TRBJ2-1	TRBV9	TRBD2	-	TGTGCCAGCAGCGAGAAGCGGGGGGGCCGGAATGAGCAGTTCTTC	CASSEKRGGRNEQFF
TRBJ2-7	TRBV21-1	-	few	TGTGCCAGCATCCGGAACGACTCACCCGGGGAGCAGTACTTC	CASIRNDSPGEQYF
TRBJ2-5	TRBV5-1	-	-	TGCGCCAGCAACCCTCTTGGGGAGACCCAGTACTTC	CASNPLGETQYF
TRBJ1-2	TRBV5-1	-	-	TGCGCCAGCAGCTTGGGTGTATCGACCTATGGCTACACCTTC	CASSLGVSTYGYTF
TRBJ1-1	TRBV5-1	TRBD1	few	TGCGCCAGCAGGTCCGGGACAGGGCTGAACACTGAAGCTTTCTTT	CASRSGTGLNTEAFF
TRBJ2-3	TRBV2	TRBD2	few	TGTGCCAGCAGTGACTCTGGGCGGGAGTCCCAGAGGGATACGCAGTATTTT	CASSDSGRESQRDTQYF
TRBJ2-5	TRBV7-9	-	-	TGTGCCAGCAGCCCACGGGGCTTTCTGGGGGAGACCCAGTACTTC	CASSPRGFLGETQYF
TRBJ1-6	TRBV20-1	-	few	TGCAGTGCTAGGCTTGGCAGCCATACAAGCTCCTATAATTCACCCCTCCACTTT	CSARLGSHTSSYNSPLHF
TRBJ2-7	TRBV13	TRBD2	few	TGTGCCAGCAGCTCCTTACCCCGCCTTAGCGGGAGGGCCGGCGAGCAGTACTTC	CASSSLPRLSGRAGEQYF
TRBJ2-5	TRBV9	-	few	TGTGCCAGCAGCGTAGGGGCAGGGGACTTTCTTCAAGAGACCCAGTACTTC	CASSVGAGDFLQETQYF
TRBJ2-7	TRBV7-6	-	many	TGTGCCAGCAGCTTAGGGGCCGGGACTTCTAGATACGAGCAGTACTTC	CASSLGAGTSRYEQYF
TRBJ2-6	TRBV5-1	-	many	TGCGCCAGCAGCTTGGGAGGGCCCGGGGCCAACGTCCTGACTTTC	CASSLGGPGANVLTF
TRBJ2-3	TRBV5-1	TRBD2	few	TGCGCCAGCAGCCCCAGACTAGCGGGAGAGAAAGATACGCAGTATTTT	CASSPRLAGEKDTQYF
TRBJ2-7	TRBV5-6	TRBD2	-	TGTGCCAGCAGCGGCCGACTAGCGGTGAACTCCTACGAGCAGTACTTC	CASSGRLAVNSYEQYF
TRBJ2-5	TRBV9	-	once	TGTGCCAGCAGCGTAGGAGGGCAGGGAGGAGAGACCCAGTACTTC	CASSVGGQGGETQYF
TRBJ2-2	TRBV20-1	-	many	TGCAGTGCTGTCCGACAGGGAGGGACCGGGGAGCTGTTTTTT	CSAVRQGGTGELFF
TRBJ1-6	TRBV15	-	-	TGTGCCACCTCAGCCCGGCCGGGGGATTCACCCCTCCACTTT	CATSARPGDSPLHF
TRBJ1-1	TRBV18	-	-	TGTGCCAGCTCACAATGGGGCAAGCTTGAAGCTTTCTTT	CASSQWGKLEAFF
TRBJ2-7	TRBV13	TRBD1	-	TGTGCCAGCAGCTTACGACAGGGATCGCACGAGCAGTACTTC	CASSLRQGSHEQYF
TRBJ1-2	TRBV27	-	-	TGTGCCAGCAGTCCCGGACGGACCTATGGCTACACCTTC	CASSPGRTYGYTF
TRBJ2-6	TRBV10-3	TRBD1	many	TGTGCCATCAGTGTCTGGGACAGGAGCACTGGGGCCAACGTCCTGACTTTC	CAISVWDRSTGANVLTF
TRBJ1-6	TRBV7-9	TRBD1	-	TGTGCCAGCAGCTTATCGACAGGGTCCCTCCACTTT	CASSLSTGSLHF
TRBJ2-7	TRBV6-5	-	few	TGTGCCAGCAGGGACTCCGCATTCTCCTACGAGCAGTACTTC	CASRDSAFSYEQYF
TRBJ2-3	TRBV15	TRBD1	-	TGTGCCACCAGCACCCCGACAGGGGCAGATACGCAGTATTTT	CATSTPTGADTQYF
TRBJ1-5	TRBV28	-	-	TGTGCCAGCAGTTTCAGGGGTGGGGATCAGCCCCAGCATTTT	CASSFRGGDQPQHF
TRBJ1-3	TRBV12-3/TRBV12-4	TRBD1	-	TGTGCCAGCAGTTTAGCGCTTTTTCTGACAGGGACTGGAAACACCATATATTTT	CASSLALFLTGTGNTIYF
TRBJ2-7	TRBV7-2	TRBD2	many	TGTGCCAGCAGCTTAATGACTAGCGGGTCCCACGAGCAGTACTTC	CASSLMTSGSHEQYF
TRBJ2-5	TRBV7-2	-	many	TGTGCCAGCTCTTCCTGGGACCAAGAGACCCAGTACTTC	CASSSWDQETQYF
TRBJ1-6	TRBV12-3/TRBV12-4	TRBD1	many	TGTGCCAGCACCCCGACAGGGTTTGCAACCCTCCACTTT	CASTPTGFATLHF
TRBJ2-7	TRBV29-1	-	few	TGCAGCGTTGAAACCGCCTACGAGCAGTACTTC	CSVETAYEQYF